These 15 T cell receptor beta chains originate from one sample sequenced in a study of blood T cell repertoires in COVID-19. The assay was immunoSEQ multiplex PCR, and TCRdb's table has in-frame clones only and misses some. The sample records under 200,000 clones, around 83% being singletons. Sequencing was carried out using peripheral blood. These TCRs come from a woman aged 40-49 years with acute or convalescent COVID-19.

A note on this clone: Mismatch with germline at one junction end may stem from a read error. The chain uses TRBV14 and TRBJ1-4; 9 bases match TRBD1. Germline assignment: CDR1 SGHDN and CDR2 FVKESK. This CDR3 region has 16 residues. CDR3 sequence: CASSQVVGQGPEKLFF. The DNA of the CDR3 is TGTGCCAGCAGTCAAGTGGTCGGACAGGGGCCCGAAAAACTGTTTTTT.

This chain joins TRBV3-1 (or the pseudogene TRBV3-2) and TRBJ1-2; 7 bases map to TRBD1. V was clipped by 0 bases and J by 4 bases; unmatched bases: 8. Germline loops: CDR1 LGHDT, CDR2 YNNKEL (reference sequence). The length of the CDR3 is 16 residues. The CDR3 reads CASSQDRGGAGYGYTF. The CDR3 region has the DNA TGTGCCAGCAGCCAAGATAGAGGGGGCGCTGGCTATGGCTACACCTTC.

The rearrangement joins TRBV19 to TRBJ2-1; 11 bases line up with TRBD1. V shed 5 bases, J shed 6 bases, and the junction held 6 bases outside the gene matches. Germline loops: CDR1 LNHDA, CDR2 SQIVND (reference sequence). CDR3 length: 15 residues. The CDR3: CASSPPGTGGNEQFF. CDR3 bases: TGTGCCAGTAGTCCACCCGGGACAGGGGGCAATGAGCAGTTCTTC.

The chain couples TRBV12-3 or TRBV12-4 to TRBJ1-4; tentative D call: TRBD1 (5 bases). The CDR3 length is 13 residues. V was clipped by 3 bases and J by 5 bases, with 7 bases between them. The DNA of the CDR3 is TGTGCCAGCAGTTTGAACAGGAATGAAAAACTGTTTTTT. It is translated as CASSLNRNEKLFF.

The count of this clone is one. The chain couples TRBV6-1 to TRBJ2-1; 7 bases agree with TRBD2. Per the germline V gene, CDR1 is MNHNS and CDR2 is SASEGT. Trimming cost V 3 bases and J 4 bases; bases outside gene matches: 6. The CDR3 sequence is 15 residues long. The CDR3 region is CASSDVTSYYNEQFF. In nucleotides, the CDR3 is TGTGCCAGCAGTGACGTGACTAGCTATTACAATGAGCAGTTCTTC.

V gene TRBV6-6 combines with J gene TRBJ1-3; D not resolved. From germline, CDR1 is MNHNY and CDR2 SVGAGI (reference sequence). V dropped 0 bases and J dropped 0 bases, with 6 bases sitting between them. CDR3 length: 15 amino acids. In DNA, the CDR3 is TGTGCCAGCAGTTACTCCGGGGACTCTGGAAACACCATATATTTT. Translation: CASSYSGDSGNTIYF.

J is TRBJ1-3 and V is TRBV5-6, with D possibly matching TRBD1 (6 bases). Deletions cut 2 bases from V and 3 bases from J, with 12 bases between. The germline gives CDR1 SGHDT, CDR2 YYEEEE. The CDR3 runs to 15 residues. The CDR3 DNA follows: TGTGCCAGCAGCTTTGCCACAGGGTTTGGAAACACCATATATTTT. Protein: CASSFATGFGNTIYF.

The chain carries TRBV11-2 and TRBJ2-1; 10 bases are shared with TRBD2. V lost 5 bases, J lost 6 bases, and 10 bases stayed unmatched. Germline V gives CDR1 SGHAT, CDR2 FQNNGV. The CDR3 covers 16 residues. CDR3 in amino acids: CASSPRGAGGGNEQFF. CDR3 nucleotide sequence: TGTGCCAGCAGCCCCCGGGGAGCGGGGGGGGGCAATGAGCAGTTCTTC. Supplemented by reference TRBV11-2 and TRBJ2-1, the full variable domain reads EAGVAQSPRYKIIEKRQSVAFWCNPISGHATLYWYQQILGQGPKLLIQFQNNGVVDDSQLPKDRFSAERLKGVDSTLKIQPAKLEDSAVYLCASSPRGAGGGNEQFFGPGTRLTVL.

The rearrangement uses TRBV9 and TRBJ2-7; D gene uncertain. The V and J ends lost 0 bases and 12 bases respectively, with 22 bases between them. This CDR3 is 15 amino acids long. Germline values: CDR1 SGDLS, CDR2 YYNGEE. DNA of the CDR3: TGTGCCAGCAGCGTAGGCGGATCCCCGACCATCCCGTTGTACTTC. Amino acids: CASSVGGSPTIPLYF.

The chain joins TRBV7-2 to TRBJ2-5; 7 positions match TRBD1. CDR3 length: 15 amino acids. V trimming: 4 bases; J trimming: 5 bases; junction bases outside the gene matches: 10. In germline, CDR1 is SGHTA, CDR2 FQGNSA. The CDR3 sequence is CASSYRQGEGETQYF. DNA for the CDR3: TGTGCCAGCAGCTACAGACAGGGTGAGGGGGAGACCCAGTACTTC. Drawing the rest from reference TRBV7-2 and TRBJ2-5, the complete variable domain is GAGVSQSPSNKVTEKGKDVELRCDPISGHTALYWYRQSLGQGLEFLIYFQGNSAPDKSGLPSDRFSAERTGGSVSTLTIQRTQQEDSAVYLCASSYRQGEGETQYFGPGTRLLVL.

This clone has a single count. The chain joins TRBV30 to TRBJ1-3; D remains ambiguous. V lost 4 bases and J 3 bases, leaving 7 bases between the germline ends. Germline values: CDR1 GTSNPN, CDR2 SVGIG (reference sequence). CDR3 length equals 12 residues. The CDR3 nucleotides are TGTGCCTGGACAGCGTTTGGAAACACCATATATTTT. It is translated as CAWTAFGNTIYF.

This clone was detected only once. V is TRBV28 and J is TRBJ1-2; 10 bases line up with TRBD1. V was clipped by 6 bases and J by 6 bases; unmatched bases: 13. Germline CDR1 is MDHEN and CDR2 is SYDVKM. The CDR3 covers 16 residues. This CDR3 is CASSPGTGDKRNGYTF. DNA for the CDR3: TGTGCCAGCAGCCCCGGGACAGGGGATAAGAGGAATGGCTACACCTTC.

The CDR3 spells CASSFGGLLNEKLFF. In DNA form, the CDR3 reads TGTGCCAGCAGTTTCGGGGGTCTTCTGAATGAAAAACTGTTTTTT. The rearrangement joins TRBV27 to TRBJ1-4, with a possible D match to TRBD1 (5 bases). Trimming took off 3 bases at V and 5 bases at J, with 13 bases between the two ends. The CDR3 runs 15 residues. Germline V gives CDR1 MNHEY, CDR2 SMNVEV (reference sequence).

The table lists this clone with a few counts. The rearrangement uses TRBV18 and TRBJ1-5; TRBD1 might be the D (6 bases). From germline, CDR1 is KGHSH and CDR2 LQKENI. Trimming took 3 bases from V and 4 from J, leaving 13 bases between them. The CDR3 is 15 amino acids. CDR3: CASSPIGTRNQPQHF. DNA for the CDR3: TGTGCCAGCTCACCTATAGGGACACGAAATCAGCCCCAGCATTTT.

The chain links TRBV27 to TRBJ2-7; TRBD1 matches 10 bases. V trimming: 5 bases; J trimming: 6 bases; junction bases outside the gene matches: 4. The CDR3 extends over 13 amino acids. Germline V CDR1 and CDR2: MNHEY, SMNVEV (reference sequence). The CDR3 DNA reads TGTGCCAGCAGTGCCTGGACAGGGGGCGAGCAGTACTTC. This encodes CASSAWTGGEQYF.